This is a list of T cell receptor beta chains from one sample in a study of T cell repertoires in cytomegalovirus infection. No antigen is known for these receptors. TCRdb analysed the reads with MiXCR anew, one entry per CDR3 protein. The data contain fewer than 1,000,000 distinct CDR3 sequences, around 32% of them singletons. The sequenced sample was cultured CD8+ T cells from PBMCs, obtained from culture after CMV antigen stimulation. The origin of the receptors is a human donor in good health (CMV status not recorded). Some clones in this sample may be carry-over from other donors' samples. CDR3s include the opening cysteine and the closing phenylalanine or tryptophan. The D gene is left open where the match is weak. Only part of the rows carry a size: once, few, many, or a class if the clone is expanded.

.,.,TRBJ1-4,TRBV15,CATSRAGATNEKLFF
.,.,TRBJ1-4,TRBV6-2/TRBV6-3,CASTPERLGHAANEKLFF
TRBD1,.,TRBJ1-6,TRBV4-3,CASSQGTGLEEAPLHF
.,few,TRBJ1-2,TRBV4-1,CASSPMWINGPGYGYTF
.,.,TRBJ2-7,TRBV2,CASSRGGGPEEQYF
.,few,TRBJ1-1,TRBV7-9,CASSFEFTEAFF
TRBD2,.,TRBJ2-1,TRBV5-1,CASKKGLAGATQNEQFF
TRBD1,many,TRBJ1-5,TRBV12-3/TRBV12-4,CASSLDRVGNQPQHF
.,few,TRBJ1-4,TRBV7-9,CASSFGRYATNEKLFF
TRBD2,many,TRBJ2-7,TRBV6-5,CASSLPGGGTSSYEQYF
.,.,TRBJ2-2,TRBV29-1,CSVRVDTGELFF
TRBD1,.,TRBJ1-4,TRBV10-3,CAISGTGGVGNEKLFF
.,.,TRBJ2-2,TRBV7-9,CVSSTPVGDGELFF
.,.,TRBJ2-1,TRBV5-4,CASSPKSGGSYNEQFF
.,.,TRBJ2-5,TRBV4-1,CASSQGLWETQYF
.,.,TRBJ2-1,TRBV7-9,CASSLRRLGTHDEQFF
.,.,TRBJ2-1,TRBV2,CASSDPGEKGGNEQFF
TRBD2,.,TRBJ2-1,TRBV20-1,CSASPLAGVYNEQFF
TRBD2,.,TRBJ2-1,TRBV24-1,CATSDKEGLAAKEQFF
.,.,TRBJ1-1,TRBV19,CASSVRHRDLNTEAFF
TRBD2,many,TRBJ2-2,TRBV6-2/TRBV6-3,CASSYWDIGTSPSRELFF
.,.,TRBJ2-5,TRBV12-3/TRBV12-4,CASSSGRGARFQETQYF
.,.,TRBJ2-1,TRBV25-1,CASRERLSSYNEQFF
.,few,TRBJ1-2,TRBV7-2,CASSPRKGDPYGYTF
.,.,TRBJ1-2,TRBV11-2,CASSLGAGSFYGYTF
.,few,TRBJ2-3,TRBV27,CASSSLQGSDTQYF
.,few,TRBJ2-7,TRBV15,CATSRDLVSYEQYF
.,.,TRBJ2-5,TRBV6-2/TRBV6-3,CASSPREGDRTQYF
.,.,TRBJ1-2,TRBV20-1,CSANFQGTPGANYGYTF